Below, 20 T cell receptor beta chains from the same sample are listed, as sequenced in a study of beta chain features in type 1 diabetes. Study-wide results and caveats: TCRB CDR3s from Type 1 diabetes patients were moderately but significantly shorter in all four CD4+ subsets.

Investigators reverse transcribed all isolated RNA, so they sequenced expressed TCRB transcripts. Only in-frame clones appear in the TCRdb table, and some are missing; sequencing was by immunoSEQ multiplex PCR. The table includes under 250,000 clones, around 14% detected once. No cognate antigen is known for these TCRs. Sequences were obtained from naive CD4+ T cells from blood. All receptors derive from a young man with type 1 diabetes.

The CDR3 DNA is TGTGCCAGCAGTGAATGGGGGGGCAAATTCTTC. Its translation is CASSEWGGKFF. This sequence joins TRBV6-1 and TRBJ2-1; TRBD2 might be the D (7 bases). The CDR3 extends over 11 amino acids. The germline gives CDR1 MNHNS, CDR2 SASEGT. V lost 2 bases and J lost 16, with 12 bases in between.

This clone was counted only a few times. This rearrangement joins TRBV29-1 to TRBJ2-5; maybe TRBD1 (6 bases). The CDR3 contains 14 residues. The germline V gene has CDR1 SQVTM and CDR2 ANQGSEA. V lost 6 bases and J lost 0, with 14 bases in between. In nucleotides, the CDR3 is TGCAGCGTACGGGACACTCTGTACCAAGAGACCCAGTACTTC. Protein: CSVRDTLYQETQYF.

This chain connects TRBV5-1 to TRBJ2-1; D is unclear. The germline V gene encodes CDR1 SGHRS and CDR2 YFSETQ. CDR3 length: 17 amino acids. Trimming cost V 4 bases and J 7 bases, with 24 bases left between them. CDR3 in amino acids: CASSLRPSGRNGNEQFF. The CDR3 bases are TGCGCCAGCAGCCTTCGGCCCTCCGGCCGTAACGGGAATGAGCAGTTCTTC.

CDR3 coding DNA: TGCGCCAGCAGCAACCCCGGGACTAGCGGAGATACGCAGTATTTT. The encoded protein is CASSNPGTSGDTQYF. This chain links TRBV5-1 with TRBJ2-3; 11 bases line up with TRBD2. After removal of 4 bases from V and 5 bases from J, the junction contained 6 bases not matched to a gene. Germline CDR1 reads SGHRS; CDR2 reads YFSETQ. This CDR3 has 15 residues.

This clone was seen more than once but under ten times. This sequence joins TRBV25-1 and TRBJ1-6; D possibly corresponds to TRBD1 (6 bases). Germline CDR1 MGHDK, CDR2 SYGVNS. This CDR3 comprises 15 residues. V was trimmed by 6 bases and J by 3 bases, leaving 12 bases between them. The CDR3 DNA reads TGTGCCAGCAGCTCAGCAGGGGTCTATAATTCACCCCTCCACTTT. Its translation: CASSSAGVYNSPLHF.

The chain recombines TRBV30 with TRBJ1-2, with TRBD1 identical over 8 bases. V lost 3 bases and J lost 7; bases outside the gene matches: 4. Germline assignment: CDR1 GTSNPN and CDR2 SVGIG (reference sequence). This CDR3 has 12 amino acids. DNA for the CDR3: TGTGCCTGGAGAGGGACAGGCTCTGGCTACACCTTC. Encoded protein: CAWRGTGSGYTF.

This clone was observed a handful of times. The V and J genes are TRBV30 and TRBJ2-3; TRBD2 might be the D (6 bases). V was clipped by 0 bases and J by 2 bases, with 18 bases between them. CDR1 and CDR2 from the germline V gene are GTSNPN and SVGIG (reference sequence). This CDR3 spans 17 amino acids. The DNA of the CDR3 is TGTGCCTGGAGTGTTGGGGGGAAACGGGTTTACACAGATACGCAGTATTTT. It translates to CAWSVGGKRVYTDTQYF.

Turning to this clone: The sample holds other DNA sequences that translate to the same CDR3. The V gene is TRBV7-9, the J gene TRBJ1-2; 10 bases are shared with TRBD1. This CDR3 comprises 14 residues. V lost 5 bases to trimming and J lost 4 bases; unmatched junction nucleotides: 4. Germline CDR1 and CDR2: SEHNR and FQNEAQ (reference sequence). CDR3: CASSPGQGGYGYTF. As DNA, the CDR3 is TGTGCCAGCAGCCCAGGACAGGGGGGCTATGGCTACACCTTC.

This clone occurred a few times. This sample includes further DNA sequences coding for the same CDR3. The gene calls are TRBV19 and TRBJ2-7; 12 nucleotides line up with TRBD1. J lost 2 bases, V lost 4 bases, and 0 bases had no gene match. From germline, CDR1 is LNHDA and CDR2 SQIVND (reference sequence). The CDR3 runs to 14 residues. The CDR3 spells CASSRDRGPYEQYF. CDR3 coding DNA: TGTGCCAGTAGTAGGGACAGGGGGCCCTACGAGCAGTACTTC. Based on the CDR3 plus reference TRBV19 and TRBJ2-7, the full variable domain is DGGITQSPKYLFRKEGQNVTLSCEQNLNHDAMYWYRQDPGQGLRLIYYSQIVNDFQKGDIAEGYSVSREKKESFPLTVTSAQKNPTAFYLCASSRDRGPYEQYFGPGTRLTVT.

In this sample, this clone turned up a few times. The rearrangement joins TRBV11-3 to TRBJ1-1; D ambiguous. CDR1 SGHNT and CDR2 YENEEA come from the germline V gene. The CDR3 runs 13 residues. V lost 1 base to trimming and J lost 0 bases, with 3 bases between them. CDR3 residues: CASSLVVNTEAFF. CDR3 coding DNA: TGTGCCAGCAGCTTAGTAGTGAACACTGAAGCTTTCTTT.

The table lists this clone with a few counts. As DNA, the CDR3 is TGCGCCAGCAGCCAAGACGACAGTAGTTCCTATAATTCACCCCTCCACTTT. Its protein is CASSQDDSSSYNSPLHF. The rearrangement joins TRBV4-1 to TRBJ1-6; D perhaps matches TRBD1 (5 bases). This CDR3 has 17 amino acids. The germline gives CDR1 MGHRA, CDR2 YSYEKL. With 0 bases removed from V and 1 base from J, the gap between germline ends came to 10 bases.

V usage is TRBV5-6 and J usage is TRBJ2-5; 9 nucleotides align to TRBD1. The CDR3 extends over 15 amino acids. The junction had 6 bases not matched to a gene; V was cut back by 2 bases and J by 4 bases. The germline CDR1 and CDR2 sequences are SGHDT and YYEEEE. This CDR3 reads CASSLLTGGGETQYF. The CDR3 DNA reads as TGTGCCAGCAGCTTATTAACAGGGGGCGGAGAGACCCAGTACTTC.

This clone was counted a few times. The V gene is TRBV4-1, the J gene TRBJ1-6; possible D gene TRBD1, 6 bases. V dropped 5 bases and J dropped 5 bases, with 10 bases sitting between them. The CDR3 runs to 14 residues. The germline gives CDR1 MGHRA, CDR2 YSYEKL. The CDR3: CASSSYRDNSPLHF. The CDR3 DNA is TGCGCCAGCAGCTCCTACAGGGATAATTCACCCCTCCACTTT.

The chain has TRBV11-2 and TRBJ2-1; 12 positions agree with TRBD2. V shed 4 bases and J 7 bases; nucleotides not matched to a gene: 8. Germline V gene sequence: CDR1 SGHAT, CDR2 FQNNGV. There are 16 residues in the CDR3. CDR3 sequence reads: CASSSRTSGITNEQFF. The CDR3 bases are TGTGCCAGCAGCTCCCGGACTAGCGGGATTACGAATGAGCAGTTCTTC.

This sequence joins TRBV7-9 and TRBJ2-1, with D perhaps matching TRBD2 (5 bases). V was pared by 0 bases and J by 12 bases, with 15 bases between. CDR1 and CDR2 (germline): SEHNR, FQNEAQ (reference sequence). The CDR3 totals 14 residues. The CDR3 protein is CASSLALGELVQFF. In nucleotides, the CDR3 is TGTGCCAGCAGCTTAGCGCTCGGGGAATTAGTGCAGTTCTTC.

The chain uses TRBV6-5 and TRBJ1-1; D not certain. Germline CDR1 is MNHEY and CDR2 is SVGAGI. The CDR3 totals 13 residues. Trimming removed 6 bases from V and 1 base from J, with 9 bases in between. As DNA, the CDR3 is TGTGCCAGCAGCCTCGTTTCGAACACTGAAGCTTTCTTT. The encoded protein is CASSLVSNTEAFF.

The J gene is TRBJ2-7, the V gene TRBV12-5, with D hard to call. Germline loops: CDR1 LGHNT, CDR2 FRNRAP. CDR3 size: 11 residues. V dropped 3 bases and J dropped 3 bases, with 3 bases sitting between them. CDR3 sequence: CASGFNYEQYF. The CDR3 DNA follows: TGTGCTAGTGGTTTCAACTACGAGCAGTACTTC.

This clone was seen more than once but under ten times. V is TRBV30 and J is TRBJ2-7; 7 nucleotides match TRBD1. The CDR3 totals 13 residues. Germline V gene sequence: CDR1 GTSNPN, CDR2 SVGIG (reference sequence). The ends lost 5 bases at V and 0 bases at J; junction bases unmatched: 4. The CDR3 DNA reads TGTGCCTGGTCTCGGGACAGCTCCTACGAGCAGTACTTC. As protein: CAWSRDSSYEQYF. Combining the CDR3 with reference TRBV30 and TRBJ2-7 gives the whole variable domain SQTIHQWPATLVQPVGSPLSLECTVEGTSNPNLYWYRQAAGRGLQLLFYSVGIGQISSEVPQNLSASRPQDRQFILSSKKLLLSDSGFYLCAWSRDSSYEQYFGPGTRLTVT.

The V gene is TRBV7-7, the J gene TRBJ2-5; 13 bases are shared with TRBD2. Germline CDR1 SSHAT, CDR2 FNYEAQ (reference sequence). V lost 5 bases, J lost 1 base, and 7 bases stayed unmatched. The CDR3 length is 17 residues. The CDR3 nucleotides are TGTGCCAGCAGCCCTGGACTAGCGGGAGTGTCCCAAGAGACCCAGTACTTC. Translated: CASSPGLAGVSQETQYF.

The chain uses TRBV30 and TRBJ1-2; 9 bases match TRBD1. The germline CDR1 and CDR2 sequences are GTSNPN and SVGIG (reference sequence). This CDR3 has 12 residues. V trimming: 8 bases; J trimming: 2 bases; junction bases outside the gene matches: 3. CDR3 sequence reads: CAGTGLNYGYTF. DNA of the CDR3: TGTGCCGGGACAGGGCTAAACTATGGCTACACCTTC.